The 25 T cell receptor beta chains reported below all come from one sample, sequenced in a study of blood T cell repertoires in COVID-19. TCRdb's copy holds only in-frame clones and misses some; the assay was immunoSEQ multiplex PCR. Seen here are approximately 180,000 clones, 87% observed once, and the top ten hold 1.5% to 2%. The specimen was peripheral blood. The receptor set was obtained from a woman aged 45 to 65 with acute or convalescent COVID-19.

The chain recombines TRBV19 with TRBJ1-4, with a possible D match to TRBD1 (5 bases). Germline CDR1 and CDR2: LNHDA and SQIVND (reference sequence). The CDR3 contains 16 residues. Trimming took off 4 bases at V and 0 bases at J, with 12 bases between the two ends. The CDR3 loop is CASSTRTLATNEKLFF. CDR3 bases: TGTGCCAGTAGTACCCGGACACTTGCAACTAATGAAAAACTGTTTTTT.

The rearrangement uses TRBV11-2 and TRBJ1-4, with D possibly matching TRBD1 (5 bases). The germline CDR1 and CDR2 sequences are SGHAT and FQNNGV. Trimming took 5 bases from V and 0 from J, leaving 13 bases between them. The CDR3 runs to 16 residues. CDR3 in amino acids: CASSQRQTATNEKLFF. Written as DNA, the CDR3 is TGTGCCAGCAGCCAGCGACAGACCGCAACTAATGAAAAACTGTTTTTT.

The CDR3 sequence: CATEQGHSGNTIYF. DNA for the CDR3: TGTGCCACCGAACAGGGACACTCTGGAAACACCATATATTTT. This chain connects TRBV10-3 to TRBJ1-3; D may be TRBD1 (6 bases). Germline CDR1 and CDR2: ENHRY and SYGVKD. This CDR3 comprises 14 residues. V was shortened by 10 bases and J by 0 bases, with 13 bases between the two germline ends.

This clone was observed once. The genes are TRBV7-8 and TRBJ2-7; 14 bases agree with TRBD2. The trim removed 5 bases at V and 7 bases at J, leaving 10 bases unmatched. CDR1 SGHVS and CDR2 FQNEAQ come from the germline V gene. The length of the CDR3 is 16 residues. The CDR3 nucleotides read TGTGCCAGCAGCCGAGGGTCCGGGACTAGCGGGAGAGAGCAGTACTTC. Translated, it gives CASSRGSGTSGREQYF.

The chain carries TRBV11-3 and TRBJ2-3, with 11 bases that match TRBD2. The CDR3 has 16 amino acids. With 4 bases clipped from V and 2 bases from J, the junction kept 5 bases outside the gene matches. Per the germline V gene, CDR1 is SGHNT and CDR2 is YENEEA. The CDR3 bases are TGTGCCAGCAGCTCCGGGACTAGCGGTTTCACAGATACGCAGTATTTT. It translates to CASSSGTSGFTDTQYF.

The rearrangement uses TRBV7-2 and TRBJ2-5; TRBD2 matches 9 bases. CDR1 and CDR2 from the germline V gene are SGHTA and FQGNSA. The CDR3 has 15 residues. The V gene end was trimmed by 5 bases and the J gene end by 1 base; junction bases not matched to a gene: 5. The CDR3 spells CASSPSGTIQETQYF. CDR3 bases: TGTGCCAGCAGCCCTAGCGGGACTATCCAAGAGACCCAGTACTTC.

This rearrangement joins TRBV10-3 to TRBJ1-2; 7 bases line up with TRBD1. The CDR3 loop spans 15 amino acids. Trimming took 9 bases from V and 0 from J; bases not matched to a gene: 10. CDR1 is ENHRY, CDR2 SYGVKD, per germline. The DNA for the CDR3 is TGTGCCATAAACGATCAGGGGGGACCTAACTATGGCTACACCTTC. Translating gives CAINDQGGPNYGYTF.

The V call is TRBV5-1, the J call TRBJ1-4, with 7 positions matching TRBD1. Germline V gene lookup returns CDR1 SGHRS and CDR2 YFSETQ. V dropped 2 bases and J dropped 0; count of bases not matched to a gene: 1. CDR3 length: 15 amino acids. This chain's CDR3 is CASSLGTATNEKLFF. The CDR3 region has the DNA TGCGCCAGCAGCTTAGGGACAGCAACTAATGAAAAACTGTTTTTT.

The rearrangement uses TRBV19 and TRBJ2-5, with a weak D call TRBD2 (6 bases). CDR1 is LNHDA and CDR2 is SQIVND in the germline V gene (reference sequence). The CDR3 has 16 amino acids. Trimming removed 6 bases from V and 9 bases from J, with 26 bases in between. The CDR3 is CASSPLSSGHSVAQYF. The CDR3 DNA is TGTGCCAGTAGCCCTTTAAGTAGCGGCCATTCGGTGGCCCAGTACTTC.

CDR3 coding DNA: TGTGCCTGGAGTTCAGTTGGTCCTGGCTACACCTTC. Translated: CAWSSVGPGYTF. This chain joins TRBV30 and TRBJ1-2; D is unresolved. The germline V gene encodes CDR1 GTSNPN and CDR2 SVGIG (reference sequence). Trimming shortened V by 2 bases and J by 7 bases, and 11 bases separated the two germline ends. The CDR3 spans 12 residues.

The chain has TRBV3-1 (or the pseudogene TRBV3-2) and TRBJ1-5; no clear D. This CDR3 has 12 amino acids. V was pared by 1 base and J by 5 bases, with 3 bases between. Per germline, CDR1 LGHDT and CDR2 YNNKEL (reference sequence). CDR3 DNA: TGTGCCAGCAGCCAAGGAGATCAGCCCCAGCATTTT. Residues: CASSQGDQPQHF.

This rearrangement joins TRBV9 to TRBJ2-5; D unresolved. The CDR3 covers 13 residues. Per the germline V gene, CDR1 is SGDLS and CDR2 is YYNGEE. Trimming took off 4 bases at V and 2 bases at J, with 9 bases between the two ends. CDR3: CASSPRLQETQYF. The CDR3 DNA reads TGTGCCAGCAGCCCCCGGTTACAAGAGACCCAGTACTTC. Supplemented by reference TRBV9 and TRBJ2-5, the full variable domain reads DSGVTQTPKHLITATGQRVTLRCSPRSGDLSVYWYQQSLDQGLQFLIQYYNGEERAKGNILERFSAQQFPDLHSELNLSSLELGDSALYFCASSPRLQETQYFGPGTRLLVL.

The chain couples TRBV6-5 to TRBJ1-2, with D possibly being TRBD1 (5 bases). CDR3 length equals 13 residues. Looked up from germline, CDR1 is MNHEY and CDR2 is SVGAGI. The V end was cut by 0 bases, the J end by 11 bases, with 13 bases between. CDR3 DNA: TGTGCCAGCAGTTACTCCCGGGACGGGGGGTACACCTTC. Translation gives CASSYSRDGGYTF.

The chain joins TRBV4-3 to TRBJ2-7; 9 positions match TRBD2. CDR1 and CDR2 from the germline V gene are LGHNA and YSLEER. With 0 bases clipped from V and 4 bases from J, the junction kept 7 bases outside the gene matches. There are 16 residues in the CDR3. The CDR3 spells CASSQDVAGGTYEQYF. The CDR3 DNA is TGCGCCAGCAGCCAAGATGTGGCGGGGGGGACATACGAGCAGTACTTC.

The chain combines TRBV19 with TRBJ1-5; D is possibly TRBD1 (6 bases). V lost 3 bases, J lost 11 bases, and 17 bases lay in between. This CDR3 contains 14 residues. CDR1 is LNHDA, CDR2 SQIVND, per germline (reference sequence). CDR3 nucleotides: TGTGCCAGTAGTATTATCGGGACACCTAAGGCCCAGCATTTT. Translation: CASSIIGTPKAQHF.

This chain links TRBV3-1 (or the pseudogene TRBV3-2) with TRBJ1-1, with unresolved D. The germline V gene has CDR1 LGHDT and CDR2 YNNKEL (reference sequence). The CDR3 is 13 residues long. Trimming cost V 3 bases and J 0 bases, with 5 bases left between them. The CDR3 nucleotides are TGTGCCAGCAGCCAGCAGATGAACACTGAAGCTTTCTTT. It codes for CASSQQMNTEAFF.

The chain uses TRBV18 and TRBJ1-1; D perhaps matches TRBD1 (6 bases). Trimming removed 1 base from V and 3 bases from J, with 12 bases in between. Germline V gene lookup returns CDR1 KGHSH and CDR2 LQKENI. The CDR3 spans 15 residues. In DNA form, the CDR3 reads TGTGCCAGCTCACCACTATTAGGGGGGGACACTGAAGCTTTCTTT. Translation: CASSPLLGGDTEAFF.

The rearrangement joins TRBV3-1 (or the pseudogene TRBV3-2) to TRBJ2-1, with a weak D call TRBD2 (6 bases). Per germline, CDR1 LGHDT and CDR2 YNNKEL (reference sequence). There are 15 residues in the CDR3. V lost 4 bases to trimming and J lost 8 bases, with 18 bases between them. CDR3 in amino acids: CASSPSITSSDEQFF. Here the CDR3 DNA reads TGTGCCAGCAGCCCATCAATCACTAGCAGCGATGAGCAGTTCTTC.

The chain recombines TRBV5-1 with TRBJ2-3; TRBD1 agrees at 7 bases. Looked up from germline, CDR1 is SGHRS and CDR2 is YFSETQ. Unmatched junction bases numbered 2, after V lost 4 bases and J lost 0 bases. This CDR3 is 14 amino acids long. In nucleotides, the CDR3 is TGCGCCAGCAGCATGGGACAGAGCACAGATACGCAGTATTTT. Protein sequence: CASSMGQSTDTQYF.

The V gene is TRBV7-9, the J gene TRBJ1-1; D call uncertain. Trimming removed 0 bases at V and 2 bases at J, with 4 bases between. CDR1 and CDR2 from the germline V gene are SEHNR and FQNEAQ (reference sequence). The CDR3 covers 13 residues. For the CDR3, the DNA is TGTGCCAGCAGCTTAGCGACTAACACTGAAGCTTTCTTT. Protein product: CASSLATNTEAFF. The entire variable domain, with the rest obtained from reference TRBV7-9 and TRBJ1-1, is as follows: DTGVSQNPRHKITKRGQNVTFRCDPISEHNRLYWYRQTLGQGPEFLTYFQNEAQLEKSRLLSDRFSAERPKGSFSTLEIQRTEQGDSAMYLCASSLATNTEAFFGQGTRLTVV.

The chain recombines TRBV10-2 with TRBJ2-1; D is possibly TRBD2 (6 bases). CDR1 is WSHSY and CDR2 is SAAADI in the germline V gene. This CDR3 spans 12 amino acids. Deletions cut 9 bases from V and 4 bases from J, with 10 bases between. DNA of the CDR3: TGCGCCAGTTATAGCGGATACAATGAGCAGTTCTTC. Translation gives CASYSGYNEQFF.

V gene TRBV19 combines with J gene TRBJ2-1; 11 bases are shared with TRBD1. V shed 3 bases, J shed 12 bases, and the junction held 7 bases outside the gene matches. The CDR3 contains 14 residues. Germline loops: CDR1 LNHDA, CDR2 SQIVND (reference sequence). CDR3 sequence: CASSIRPGQGGQFF. Written as DNA, the CDR3 is TGTGCCAGTAGTATCCGACCGGGACAGGGGGGGCAGTTCTTC.

The chain combines TRBV5-6 with TRBJ1-2, with a weak D call TRBD1 (6 bases). Between the trimmed V and J ends, which lost 4 bases and 4 bases, there was a span of 11 bases. Germline lookup yields CDR1 SGHDT and CDR2 YYEEEE. The CDR3 is 13 residues long. For the CDR3, the DNA is TGTGCCAGCAGCCCAGGACAGATCTATGGCTACACCTTC. Protein product: CASSPGQIYGYTF.

The V and J genes are TRBV19 and TRBJ2-7, with TRBD1 matching 7 bases. J lost 1 base, V lost 6 bases, and 6 bases had no gene match. The CDR3 runs to 14 residues. CDR1 LNHDA and CDR2 SQIVND come from the germline V gene (reference sequence). The CDR3 spells CASRKMTGSYEQYF. DNA for the CDR3: TGTGCCAGTAGGAAGATGACAGGGTCCTACGAGCAGTACTTC.

The chain carries TRBV18 and TRBJ1-6; D is unresolved. V gave up 0 bases and J gave up 0 bases, with 6 bases separating them. This CDR3 comprises 16 residues. Germline CDR1 and CDR2: KGHSH and LQKENI. CDR3 DNA: TGTGCCAGCTCACCACCGTACAACTCCTATAATTCACCCCTCCACTTT. Translating gives CASSPPYNSYNSPLHF.